The 17 T cell receptor beta chains below were found in one sample sequenced in a study of beta chain features in type 1 diabetes. Of the isolated RNA, all was reverse transcribed, and so the sequenced material was expressed TCRB transcripts. Data came from immunoSEQ multiplex PCR; TCRdb stores just in-frame clones and leaves some out. The data contain some 900,000 clones, roughly a sixth of them singletons. Material: naive CD4+ T cells from blood. All receptors come from a woman between 18 and 30 years old in good health.

The chain couples TRBV6-1 to TRBJ1-1, with a weak D call TRBD1 (5 bases). The V end was cut by 6 bases, the J end by 2 bases, with 10 bases between. The length of the CDR3 is 13 residues. The V gene's germline CDR1 is MNHNS and CDR2 SASEGT. The CDR3 spells CASSNRRNTEAFF. For the CDR3, the DNA is TGTGCCAGCAGCAACAGGAGAAACACTGAAGCTTTCTTT.

A few counts support this clone. The chain has TRBV4-1 and TRBJ2-7, with 8 bases fitting TRBD1. The germline gives CDR1 MGHRA, CDR2 YSYEKL. The CDR3 has 15 residues. V dropped 1 base and J dropped 3; count of bases not matched to a gene: 5. The CDR3 coding sequence is TGCGCCAGCAGCCAAGCGGCAGGGGGCCTCTACGAGCAGTACTTC. It codes for CASSQAAGGLYEQYF.

This clone was seen a few times. The rearrangement links TRBV10-3 to TRBJ1-1; 7 positions agree with TRBD1. Germline CDR1 is ENHRY and CDR2 is SYGVKD. V lost 6 bases, J lost 0 bases, and 4 bases stayed unmatched. The CDR3 length is 14 residues. In DNA, the CDR3 is TGTGCCATCAGAAAGACAGGGATGAACACTGAAGCTTTCTTT. Amino acids: CAIRKTGMNTEAFF.

This clone was seen only a few times. The V call is TRBV4-3, the J call TRBJ2-1, with D unclear. V lost 1 base, J lost 2 bases, and 21 bases lay in between. Germline CDR1 and CDR2: LGHNA and YSLEER. The CDR3 is made up of 19 amino acids. CDR3 in amino acids: CASSQGTRRRSPAYNEQFF. The CDR3 region has the DNA TGCGCCAGCAGCCAAGGGACGAGGCGTCGCTCGCCGGCCTACAATGAGCAGTTCTTC.

V and J are TRBV9 and TRBJ2-3; TRBD1 might be the D (6 bases). Trimming took 3 bases from V and 2 from J, leaving 10 bases between them. The CDR3 runs 14 residues. In germline, CDR1 is SGDLS, CDR2 YYNGEE. The DNA for the CDR3 is TGTGCCAGCAGCGCAGGGGTTGTCACAGATACGCAGTATTTT. It is translated as CASSAGVVTDTQYF.

This clone has at least ten counts. J is TRBJ1-1 and V is TRBV28; D remains ambiguous. There are 12 residues in the CDR3. The V gene lost 3 bases and the J gene lost 4 bases, with 6 bases spanning the gap. Germline V gives CDR1 MDHEN, CDR2 SYDVKM. The CDR3 reads CASSFWSTEAFF. Written as DNA, the CDR3 is TGTGCCAGCAGTTTCTGGAGCACTGAAGCTTTCTTT.

The sample holds a few counts of this clone. The chain combines TRBV2 with TRBJ2-1; D is unresolved. This CDR3 contains 13 residues. V lost 1 base to trimming and J lost 14 bases, with 15 bases between them. Per the germline V gene, CDR1 is SNHLY and CDR2 is FYNNEI. This CDR3 is CASSEVQASLKFF. The DNA of the CDR3 is TGTGCCAGCAGTGAAGTGCAAGCGAGCTTAAAGTTCTTC.

The chain has TRBV10-3 and TRBJ2-1; D is unresolved. This CDR3 comprises 12 residues. With 4 bases removed from V and 8 bases from J, the gap between germline ends came to 9 bases. Germline loops: CDR1 ENHRY, CDR2 SYGVKD. The CDR3: CAISAGLDEQFF. CDR3 DNA: TGTGCCATCAGTGCCGGGTTAGATGAGCAGTTCTTC.

This clone has more than one count but fewer than ten. CDR3: CASSYSLAEETQYF. CDR3 sequence (DNA): TGTGCCAGCAGTTACTCACTAGCGGAAGAGACCCAGTACTTC. The rearrangement links TRBV6-5 to TRBJ2-5, with 8 bases matching TRBD2. The CDR3 is 14 amino acids. V lost 0 bases to trimming and J lost 3 bases; unmatched junction nucleotides: 0. CDR1 and CDR2 from the germline V gene are MNHEY and SVGAGI.

The CDR3 reads CASSRTGGYNEQFF. CDR3 in DNA: TGTGCCAGCAGCCGGACAGGGGGATACAATGAGCAGTTCTTC. The chain couples TRBV6-1 to TRBJ2-1, with 10 bases matching TRBD1. This CDR3 has 14 residues. V dropped 6 bases and J dropped 4; count of bases not matched to a gene: 3. The germline V gene has CDR1 MNHNS and CDR2 SASEGT.

This clone was found a few times. This chain connects TRBV14 to TRBJ2-7; TRBD2 agrees at 10 bases. CDR3 size: 17 residues. CDR1 and CDR2 from the germline V gene are SGHDN and FVKESK. V was clipped by 0 bases and J by 3 bases; unmatched bases: 8. The CDR3 bases are TGTGCCAGCAGCCAAGAATCCCTAGCGGGAGCGGGCTACGAGCAGTACTTC. Translated, it gives CASSQESLAGAGYEQYF.

This clone was recorded a few times. The chain combines TRBV6-5 with TRBJ2-1; D is unclear. CDR1 and CDR2 from the germline V gene are MNHEY and SVGAGI. The CDR3 has 11 residues. V was cut by 6 bases and J by 4 bases, with 4 bases left in between. Written as DNA, the CDR3 is TGTGCCAGCAGGGCTTACAATGAGCAGTTCTTC. This codes for CASRAYNEQFF.

The V call is TRBV9, the J call TRBJ2-1, with 7 bases identical to TRBD1. V lost 1 base, J lost 0 bases, and 7 bases stayed unmatched. Looked up from germline, CDR1 is SGDLS and CDR2 is YYNGEE. The CDR3 extends over 17 amino acids. The CDR3 DNA sequence: TGTGCCAGCAGCGTAAGACAGGGCGAGAGCTCCTACAATGAGCAGTTCTTC. Protein product: CASSVRQGESSYNEQFF.

The chain has TRBV10-3 and TRBJ2-7, with no clear D. In germline, CDR1 is ENHRY, CDR2 SYGVKD. CDR3 length: 17 amino acids. V gave up 4 bases and J gave up 3 bases, with 22 bases separating them. The CDR3 nucleotides are TGTGCCATCAGTGCCTTGCCGGGTGCTGCCCGGGTCTACGAGCAGTACTTC. This codes for CAISALPGAARVYEQYF.

The genes are TRBV12-2 and TRBJ2-3. TRBV12-2 is described as a pseudogene. The CDR3 contains 12 residues. The DNA of the CDR3 is TGTGCAAGTCGCCCCGACGGGCCGACGCAGTATTTT. Encoded protein: CASRPDGPTQYF.

This chain links TRBV15 with TRBJ2-7; weak D call: TRBD1 (5 bases). V lost 1 base and J lost 3, with 22 bases in between. CDR1 is LNHNV, CDR2 YYDKDF, per germline (reference sequence). The CDR3 consists of 18 residues. This CDR3 reads CATSRGKRPVRAYYEQYF. CDR3 bases: TGTGCCACCAGCAGAGGGAAACGGCCGGTCAGGGCATACTACGAGCAGTACTTC.

This clone was found a few times. In nucleotides, the CDR3 is TGTGCCAGCAGTGTTCCGGGTATATCAACAGATACGCAGTATTTT. It codes for CASSVPGISTDTQYF. The chain is built from TRBV6-1 and TRBJ2-3; D unclear. Germline V gives CDR1 MNHNS, CDR2 SASEGT. The CDR3 sequence is 15 residues long. V gave up 4 bases and J gave up 3 bases, with 14 bases separating them.